Included here is one T cell receptor beta chain sequence, with context. Its antigen is as yet unknown. Trimming cost V 3 bases and J 1 base, with 14 bases left between them. CDR1 SGHAT and CDR2 FQNNGV come from the germline V gene. The CDR3 contains 16 residues. This sample is drawn from a study of PD-1 blockade in classical Hodgkin lymphoma. Assay used: immunoSEQ multiplex PCR; TCRdb lists only in-frame clones, some missing. The profile covers roughly 46,000 clones, with roughly 80% appearing a single time and about an eighth taken by the ten largest. Findings of the study overall: Researchers reported that CD4+ TCR diversity, though not CD8+, rose significantly by C4D1.

This sample's time point: cycle 4 day 1 (C4D1), after less than 7 weeks of nivolumab. After autologous stem cell transplantation all patients relapsed, and prior brentuximab vedotin exposure differed between cohorts. The receptor was derived from a human donor with classical Hodgkin lymphoma. The material sequenced was peripheral blood mononuclear cells (PBMCs), taken before the fourth cycle of nivolumab. The V and J genes are TRBV11-2 and TRBJ2-3; no reliable D call. The CDR3 DNA reads as TGTGCCAGCAGCTTCGGGTGGGGAATCGGCACAGATACGCAGTATTTT. Protein sequence: CASSFGWGIGTDTQYF.